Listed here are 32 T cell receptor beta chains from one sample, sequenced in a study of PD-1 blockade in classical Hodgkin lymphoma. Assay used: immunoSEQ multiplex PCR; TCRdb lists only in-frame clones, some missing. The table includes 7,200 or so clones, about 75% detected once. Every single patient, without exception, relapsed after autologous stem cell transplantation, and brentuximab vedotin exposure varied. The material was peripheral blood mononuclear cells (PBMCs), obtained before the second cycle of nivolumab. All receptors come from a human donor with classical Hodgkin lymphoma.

The DNA of the CDR3 is TGTGCCAGCAGCTTAGCTCGAGGGGGCTCTGGGGCCAACGTCCTGACTTTC. Its protein is CASSLARGGSGANVLTF. The chain joins TRBV7-2 to TRBJ2-6, with D maybe TRBD1 (6 bases). Germline loops: CDR1 SGHTA, CDR2 FQGNSA. The CDR3 has 17 amino acids. Trimming pared 0 bases from V and 0 bases from J, leaving 9 bases between.

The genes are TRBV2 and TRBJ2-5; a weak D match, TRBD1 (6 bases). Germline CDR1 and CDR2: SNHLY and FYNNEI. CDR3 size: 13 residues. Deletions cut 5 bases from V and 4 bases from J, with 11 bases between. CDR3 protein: CASSRIQGETQYF. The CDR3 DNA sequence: TGTGCCAGCAGTAGAATACAGGGAGAGACCCAGTACTTC.

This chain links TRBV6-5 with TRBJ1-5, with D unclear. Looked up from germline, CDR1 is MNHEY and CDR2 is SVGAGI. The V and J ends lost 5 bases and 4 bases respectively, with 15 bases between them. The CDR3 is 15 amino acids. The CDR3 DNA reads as TGTGCCAGCAGTGGCGAGGGATGGGGAAATCAGCCCCAGCATTTT. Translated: CASSGEGWGNQPQHF.

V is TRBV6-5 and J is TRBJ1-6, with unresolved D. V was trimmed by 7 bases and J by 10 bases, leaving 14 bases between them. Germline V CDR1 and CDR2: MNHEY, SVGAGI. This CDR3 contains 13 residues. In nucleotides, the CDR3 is TGTGCCAGCAAGGGCGGAGTGGGGTCACCCCTCCACTTT. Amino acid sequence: CASKGGVGSPLHF.

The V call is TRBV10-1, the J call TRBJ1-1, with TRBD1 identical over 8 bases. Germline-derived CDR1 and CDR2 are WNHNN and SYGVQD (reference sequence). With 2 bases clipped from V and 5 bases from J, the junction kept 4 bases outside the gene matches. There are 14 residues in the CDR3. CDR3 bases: TGCGCCAGCAGTGAGCGACAGGGGAAAACTGAAGCTTTCTTT. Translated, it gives CASSERQGKTEAFF.

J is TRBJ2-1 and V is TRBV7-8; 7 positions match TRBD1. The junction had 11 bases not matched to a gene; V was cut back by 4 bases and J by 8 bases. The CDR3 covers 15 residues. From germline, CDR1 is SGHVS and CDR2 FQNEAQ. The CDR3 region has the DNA TGTGCCAGCAGCTATTCGACAGGGATTATCCATGAGCAGTTCTTC. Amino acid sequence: CASSYSTGIIHEQFF.

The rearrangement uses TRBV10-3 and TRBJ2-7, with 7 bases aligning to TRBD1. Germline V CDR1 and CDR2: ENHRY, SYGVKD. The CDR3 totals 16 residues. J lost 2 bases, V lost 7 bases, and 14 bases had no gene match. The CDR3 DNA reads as TGTGCCATCACCGACCCAGGGAAGACAGGGACCTACGAGCAGTACTTC. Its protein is CAITDPGKTGTYEQYF.

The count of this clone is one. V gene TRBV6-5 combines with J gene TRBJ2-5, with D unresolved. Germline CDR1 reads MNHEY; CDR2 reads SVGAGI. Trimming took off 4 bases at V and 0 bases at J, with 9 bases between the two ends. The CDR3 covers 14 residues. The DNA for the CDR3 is TGTGCCAGCAGTTCCCCGTGGGACCAAGAGACCCAGTACTTC. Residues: CASSSPWDQETQYF.

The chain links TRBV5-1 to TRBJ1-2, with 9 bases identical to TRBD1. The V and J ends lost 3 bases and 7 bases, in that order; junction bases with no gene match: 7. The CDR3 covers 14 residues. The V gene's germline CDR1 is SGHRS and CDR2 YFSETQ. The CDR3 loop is CASSSDRGTGGYTF. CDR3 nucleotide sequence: TGCGCCAGCAGCTCCGACAGGGGGACAGGTGGCTACACCTTC.

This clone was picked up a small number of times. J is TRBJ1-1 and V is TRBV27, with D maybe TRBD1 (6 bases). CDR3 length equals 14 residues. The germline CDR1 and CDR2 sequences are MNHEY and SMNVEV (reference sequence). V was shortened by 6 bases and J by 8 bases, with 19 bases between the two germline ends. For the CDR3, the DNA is TGTGCCAGCAGCCCTAATTTCAGACAGGTAGAAGCTTTCTTT. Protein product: CASSPNFRQVEAFF.

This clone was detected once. Here the CDR3 reads CASPIQETQYF. CDR3 DNA sequence: TGTGCCAGCCCCATCCAAGAGACCCAGTACTTC. The chain carries TRBV6-4 and TRBJ2-5; D gene ambiguous. Germline V gives CDR1 MRHNA, CDR2 SNTAGT. The CDR3 has 11 residues. V was pared by 8 bases and J by 1 base, with 5 bases between.

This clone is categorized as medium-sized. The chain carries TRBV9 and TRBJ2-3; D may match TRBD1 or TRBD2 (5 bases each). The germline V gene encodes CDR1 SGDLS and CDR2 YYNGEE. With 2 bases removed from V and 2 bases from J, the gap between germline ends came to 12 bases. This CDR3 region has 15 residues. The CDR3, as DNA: TGTGCCAGCAGCGTCACCGGGACGACCACAGATACGCAGTATTTT. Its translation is CASSVTGTTTDTQYF.

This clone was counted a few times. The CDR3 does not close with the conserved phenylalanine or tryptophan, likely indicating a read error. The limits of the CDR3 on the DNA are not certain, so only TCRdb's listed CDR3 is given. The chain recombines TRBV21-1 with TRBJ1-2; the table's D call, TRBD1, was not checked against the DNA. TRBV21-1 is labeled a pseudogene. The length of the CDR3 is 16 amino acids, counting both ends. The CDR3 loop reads CASSVILATERPMATP.

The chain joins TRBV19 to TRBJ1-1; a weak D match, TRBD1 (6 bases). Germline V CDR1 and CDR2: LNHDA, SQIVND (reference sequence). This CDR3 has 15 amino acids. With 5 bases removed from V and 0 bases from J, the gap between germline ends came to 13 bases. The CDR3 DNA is TGTGCCAGTAGTCCCCGGACAGACCTGAACACTGAAGCTTTCTTT. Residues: CASSPRTDLNTEAFF.

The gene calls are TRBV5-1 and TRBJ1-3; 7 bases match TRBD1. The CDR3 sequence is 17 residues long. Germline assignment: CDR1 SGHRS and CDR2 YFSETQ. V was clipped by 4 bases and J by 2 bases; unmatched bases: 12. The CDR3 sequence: CASSQTPGGQTGNTIYF. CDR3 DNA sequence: TGCGCCAGCAGCCAAACCCCGGGGGGACAGACTGGAAACACCATATATTTT.

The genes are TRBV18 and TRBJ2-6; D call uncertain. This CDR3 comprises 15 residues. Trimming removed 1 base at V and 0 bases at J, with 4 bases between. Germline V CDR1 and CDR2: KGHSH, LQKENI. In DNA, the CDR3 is TGTGCCAGCTCACCACAGGGCTCTGGGGCCAACGTCCTGACTTTC. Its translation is CASSPQGSGANVLTF.

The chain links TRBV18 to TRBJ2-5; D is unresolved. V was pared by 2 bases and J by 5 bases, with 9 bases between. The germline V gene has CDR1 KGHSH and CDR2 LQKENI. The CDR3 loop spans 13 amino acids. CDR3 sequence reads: CASSPNPGETQYF. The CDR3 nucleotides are TGTGCCAGCTCACCAAACCCCGGGGAGACCCAGTACTTC.

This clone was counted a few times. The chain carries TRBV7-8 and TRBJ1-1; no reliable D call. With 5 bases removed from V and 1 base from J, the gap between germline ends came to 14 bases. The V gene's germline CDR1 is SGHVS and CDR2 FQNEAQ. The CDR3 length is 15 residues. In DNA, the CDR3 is TGTGCCAGCAGCCCCCGGATACAGACGAACACTGAAGCTTTCTTT. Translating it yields CASSPRIQTNTEAFF.

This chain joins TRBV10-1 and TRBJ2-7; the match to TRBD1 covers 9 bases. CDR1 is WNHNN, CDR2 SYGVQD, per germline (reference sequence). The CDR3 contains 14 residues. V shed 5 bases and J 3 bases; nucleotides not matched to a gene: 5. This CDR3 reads CASSTMDRGYEQYF. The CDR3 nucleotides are TGCGCCAGCAGTACTATGGACAGGGGCTACGAGCAGTACTTC.

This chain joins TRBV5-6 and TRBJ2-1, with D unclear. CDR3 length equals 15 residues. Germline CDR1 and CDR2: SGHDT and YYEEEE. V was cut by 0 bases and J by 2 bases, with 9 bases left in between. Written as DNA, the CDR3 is TGTGCCAGCAGCTTGGAGCCAACCCCCTACAATGAGCAGTTCTTC. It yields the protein CASSLEPTPYNEQFF.

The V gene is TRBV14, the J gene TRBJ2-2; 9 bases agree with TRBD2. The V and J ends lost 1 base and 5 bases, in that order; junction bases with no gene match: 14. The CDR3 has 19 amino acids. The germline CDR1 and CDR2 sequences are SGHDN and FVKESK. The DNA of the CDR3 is TGTGCCAGCAGCCAAGGCCCAAGGGTATCAAGCGGGGGGACCGGGGAGCTGTTTTTT. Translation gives CASSQGPRVSSGGTGELFF.

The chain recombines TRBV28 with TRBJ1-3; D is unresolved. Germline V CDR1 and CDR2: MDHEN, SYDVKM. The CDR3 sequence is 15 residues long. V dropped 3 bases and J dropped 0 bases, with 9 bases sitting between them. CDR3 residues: CASSFPVHSGNTIYF. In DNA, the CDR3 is TGTGCCAGCAGTTTCCCCGTTCACTCTGGAAACACCATATATTTT.

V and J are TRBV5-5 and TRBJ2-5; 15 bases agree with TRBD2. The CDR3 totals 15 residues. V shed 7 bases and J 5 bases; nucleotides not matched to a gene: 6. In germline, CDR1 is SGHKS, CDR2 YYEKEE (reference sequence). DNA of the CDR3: TGTGCCAGCCGGACTAGCGGGGGGGCCGGGGAGACCCAGTACTTC. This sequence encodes CASRTSGGAGETQYF.

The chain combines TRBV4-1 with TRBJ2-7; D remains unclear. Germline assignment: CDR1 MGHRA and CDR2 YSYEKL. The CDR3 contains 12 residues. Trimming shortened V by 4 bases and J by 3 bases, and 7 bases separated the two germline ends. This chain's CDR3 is CASSPFGYEQYF. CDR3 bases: TGCGCCAGCAGCCCCTTCGGCTACGAGCAGTACTTC.

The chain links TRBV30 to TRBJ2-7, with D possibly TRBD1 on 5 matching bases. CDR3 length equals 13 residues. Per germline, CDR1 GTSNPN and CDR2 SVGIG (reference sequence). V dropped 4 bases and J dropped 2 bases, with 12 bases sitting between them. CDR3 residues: CAWTSQVPYEQYF. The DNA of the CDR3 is TGTGCCTGGACCTCACAGGTGCCCTACGAGCAGTACTTC. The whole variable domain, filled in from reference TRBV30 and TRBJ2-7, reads SQTIHQWPATLVQPVGSPLSLECTVEGTSNPNLYWYRQAAGRGLQLLFYSVGIGQISSEVPQNLSASRPQDRQFILSSKKLLLSDSGFYLCAWTSQVPYEQYFGPGTRLTVT.

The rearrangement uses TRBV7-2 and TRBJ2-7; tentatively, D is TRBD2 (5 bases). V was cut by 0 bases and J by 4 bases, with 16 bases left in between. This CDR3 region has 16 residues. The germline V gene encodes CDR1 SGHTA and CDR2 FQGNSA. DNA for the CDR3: TGTGCCAGCAGCTTAGCCCCACTAGTGATGTCTTACGAGCAGTACTTC. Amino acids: CASSLAPLVMSYEQYF.

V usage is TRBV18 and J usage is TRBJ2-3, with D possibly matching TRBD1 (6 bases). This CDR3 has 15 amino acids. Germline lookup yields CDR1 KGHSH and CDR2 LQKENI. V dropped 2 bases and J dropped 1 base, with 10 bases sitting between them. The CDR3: CASSPTKGGTDTQYF. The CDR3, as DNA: TGTGCCAGCTCACCAACAAAGGGGGGCACAGATACGCAGTATTTT.

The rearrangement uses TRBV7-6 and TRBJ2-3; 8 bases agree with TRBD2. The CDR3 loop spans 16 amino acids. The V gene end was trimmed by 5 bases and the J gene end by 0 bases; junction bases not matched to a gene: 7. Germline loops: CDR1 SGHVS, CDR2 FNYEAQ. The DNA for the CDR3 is TGTGCCAGCAGCAAATTACTAGCGGCCAGCACAGATACGCAGTATTTT. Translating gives CASSKLLAASTDTQYF. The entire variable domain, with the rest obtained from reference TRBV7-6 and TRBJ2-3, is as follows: GAGVSQSPRYKVTKRGQDVALRCDPISGHVSLYWYRQALGQGPEFLTYFNYEAQQDKSGLPNDRFSAERPEGSISTLTIQRTEQRDSAMYRCASSKLLAASTDTQYFGPGTRLTVL.

The chain's CDR3 is CASSMTDRGANNEQFF. CDR3 DNA: TGTGCCAGTAGTATGACGGACAGGGGAGCGAACAATGAGCAGTTCTTC. The chain recombines TRBV19 with TRBJ2-1; 9 positions agree with TRBD1. Germline V gene lookup returns CDR1 LNHDA and CDR2 SQIVND (reference sequence). The CDR3 has 16 amino acids. The V segment lost 3 bases and the J segment 5 bases; nucleotides outside the gene matches: 8. The entire variable domain, with the rest obtained from reference TRBV19 and TRBJ2-1, is as follows: DGGITQSPKYLFRKEGQNVTLSCEQNLNHDAMYWYRQDPGQGLRLIYYSQIVNDFQKGDIAEGYSVSREKKESFPLTVTSAQKNPTAFYLCASSMTDRGANNEQFFGPGTRLTVL.

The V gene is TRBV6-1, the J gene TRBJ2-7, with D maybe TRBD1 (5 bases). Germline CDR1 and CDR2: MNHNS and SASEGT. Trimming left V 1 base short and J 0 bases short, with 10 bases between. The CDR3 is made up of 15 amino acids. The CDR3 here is CASSEVDKSSYEQYF. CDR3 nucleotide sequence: TGTGCCAGCAGTGAAGTGGACAAGAGCTCCTACGAGCAGTACTTC.

The CDR3 nucleotides read TGTGCCAGCAGCTTAGTGGCTAGCGGATACAATGAGCAGTTCTTC. Translated, it gives CASSLVASGYNEQFF. J is TRBJ2-1 and V is TRBV7-9; 7 nucleotides match TRBD2. This CDR3 region has 15 residues. The germline V gene has CDR1 SEHNR and CDR2 FQNEAQ (reference sequence). J lost 4 bases, V lost 1 base, and 4 bases had no gene match.

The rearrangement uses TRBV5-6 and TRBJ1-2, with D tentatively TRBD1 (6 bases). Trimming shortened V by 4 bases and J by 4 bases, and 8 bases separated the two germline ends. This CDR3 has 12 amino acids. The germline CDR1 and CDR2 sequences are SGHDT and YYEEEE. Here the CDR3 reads CASSKDSYGYTF. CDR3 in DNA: TGTGCCAGCAGCAAGGACAGCTATGGCTACACCTTC.